The 15 T cell receptor beta chains below come from one sample, sequenced in a study of graft-versus-host responses after intestinal transplantation (dated by TCRdb to the early 2020s). Library method: the immunoSEQ multiplex PCR assay. Drawn from immuneACCESS, this table holds only the in-frame rearrangements with V and J called that TCRdb kept. Clones are partly lost; checked studies trace under half to an unresolved V gene and leave the rest unexplained. Within this sample are about 82,000 clones, with 90% to 95% of them counted one time only. The ten largest clonotypes hold more than 0.075% of the sample. These TCRs are of unknown antigen specificity. The meaning of the sample's time point label: cells obtained before transplantation from donor or recipient. The sequencing used unstimulated CD4+ T cells sorted from spleen or lymph node cells, collected before intestinal transplant. These receptors all stem from a human donor who received an intestinal transplant.

The chain combines TRBV7-2 with TRBJ1-3; 7 bases fit TRBD1. CDR3 length: 14 residues. J was trimmed by 4 bases and V by 5 bases; bases with no gene match: 5. The germline V gene encodes CDR1 SGHTA and CDR2 FQGNSA. CDR3 in amino acids: CASSGRGSGNTIYF. The CDR3 DNA is TGTGCCAGCAGCGGCAGGGGGAGCGGAAACACCATATATTTT. Full variable domain (rest looked up from reference TRBV7-2 and TRBJ1-3): GAGVSQSPSNKVTEKGKDVELRCDPISGHTALYWYRQSLGQGLEFLIYFQGNSAPDKSGLPSDRFSAERTGGSVSTLTIQRTQQEDSAVYLCASSGRGSGNTIYFGEGSWLTVV.

This clone has only one observation. The V gene is TRBV6-5, the J gene TRBJ1-4, with no clear D. There are 15 residues in the CDR3. Germline V gives CDR1 MNHEY, CDR2 SVGAGI. V was cut by 2 bases and J by 7 bases, with 14 bases left in between. CDR3 DNA sequence: TGTGCCAGCAGTTACAGACACCCGAGAGTTGAAAAACTGTTTTTT. It encodes CASSYRHPRVEKLFF.

The chain carries TRBV25-1 and TRBJ1-2; D is ambiguous. Germline CDR1 MGHDK, CDR2 SYGVNS. CDR3 size: 13 residues. The V gene lost 4 bases and the J gene lost 0 bases, with 6 bases spanning the gap. The DNA of the CDR3 is TGTGCCAGCAGTGCGGGGACTAACTATGGCTACACCTTC. Protein product: CASSAGTNYGYTF.

The J gene is TRBJ2-7, the V gene TRBV7-2; 7 bases agree with TRBD1. This CDR3 is 14 amino acids long. V dropped 3 bases and J dropped 2; count of bases not matched to a gene: 4. Germline CDR1 SGHTA, CDR2 FQGNSA. The CDR3 nucleotides are TGTGCCAGCAGCTTTTTGGGACAGCCCTACGAGCAGTACTTC. Protein product: CASSFLGQPYEQYF.

The CDR3, as DNA: TGTGCCAGCTCAAGTCGAGCCCAGAACACTGAAGCTTTCTTT. Protein product: CASSSRAQNTEAFF. V usage is TRBV18 and J usage is TRBJ1-1; D ambiguous. V gave up 5 bases and J gave up 1 base, with 11 bases separating them. Germline V gene data show CDR1 as KGHSH and CDR2 as LQKENI. This CDR3 comprises 14 residues.

The V call is TRBV19, the J call TRBJ1-2; D is unclear. Germline V gene lookup returns CDR1 LNHDA and CDR2 SQIVND (reference sequence). V lost 3 bases, J lost 3 bases, and 11 bases lay in between. The CDR3 spans 14 residues. The CDR3: CASSMSGNDYGYTF. The CDR3 DNA is TGTGCCAGTAGTATGTCCGGGAACGACTATGGCTACACCTTC.

V usage is TRBV19 and J usage is TRBJ1-3, with 9 positions matching TRBD1. CDR3 length equals 17 residues. CDR1 and CDR2 (germline): LNHDA, SQIVND (reference sequence). The ends lost 3 bases at V and 0 bases at J; junction bases unmatched: 6. Here the CDR3 DNA reads TGTGCCAGTAGTATCGGGACAGGGCCTAGCTCTGGAAACACCATATATTTT. Its protein is CASSIGTGPSSGNTIYF.

This clone was seen a few times. The V gene is TRBV10-3, the J gene TRBJ1-1, with TRBD1 as a possible D gene (6 bases). V gave up 7 bases and J gave up 5 bases, with 17 bases separating them. Per the germline V gene, CDR1 is ENHRY and CDR2 is SYGVKD. There are 14 residues in the CDR3. Here the CDR3 DNA reads TGTGCCATCACCAAGACAGGTGAAGTTACTGAAGCTTTCTTT. As protein: CAITKTGEVTEAFF.

V gene TRBV7-2 combines with J gene TRBJ1-4, with D possibly TRBD1 on 5 matching bases. V was clipped by 6 bases and J by 5 bases, with 10 bases between them. This CDR3 region has 13 residues. Germline V gene sequence: CDR1 SGHTA, CDR2 FQGNSA. The CDR3 here is CASRNPGNEKLFF. In DNA form, the CDR3 reads TGTGCCAGCAGGAACCCAGGGAATGAAAAACTGTTTTTT.

The gene calls are TRBV7-7 and TRBJ1-3; D is possibly TRBD1 (5 bases). Germline V gene lookup returns CDR1 SSHAT and CDR2 FNYEAQ (reference sequence). V was cut by 5 bases and J by 4 bases, with 15 bases left in between. This CDR3 is built from 15 residues. CDR3 bases: TGTGCCAGCAGCGACGGGCCAGGGTCCGGAAACACCATATATTTT. Amino acids: CASSDGPGSGNTIYF.

The genes are TRBV6-1 and TRBJ2-7; D is perhaps TRBD1 (5 bases). Germline V gives CDR1 MNHNS, CDR2 SASEGT. Trimming took 8 bases from V and 4 from J, leaving 15 bases between them. The CDR3 extends over 13 amino acids. CDR3 bases: TGTGCCAGCGAGGTTTCGCAGGGATACGAGCAGTACTTC. Encoded protein: CASEVSQGYEQYF.

This rearrangement joins TRBV5-1 to TRBJ2-7, with TRBD2 matching over 8 bases. CDR3 size: 15 residues. Trimming took 0 bases from V and 7 from J; bases not matched to a gene: 9. From germline, CDR1 is SGHRS and CDR2 YFSETQ. CDR3 amino acids: CASSLGSGGPWEQYF. For the CDR3, the DNA is TGCGCCAGCAGCTTGGGGAGCGGGGGTCCGTGGGAGCAGTACTTC.

The chain is built from TRBV5-1 and TRBJ1-2, with TRBD1 matching 7 bases. This CDR3 has 12 amino acids. Germline CDR1 SGHRS, CDR2 YFSETQ. V dropped 5 bases and J dropped 4; count of bases not matched to a gene: 2. DNA of the CDR3: TGCGCCAGCAGTCGGGACAGCTATGGCTACACCTTC. Amino acid sequence: CASSRDSYGYTF.

This sequence joins TRBV5-1 and TRBJ2-5, with 8 bases aligning to TRBD2. V lost 1 base and J lost 1; bases outside the gene matches: 6. CDR3 length: 16 amino acids. CDR1 is SGHRS and CDR2 is YFSETQ in the germline V gene. In DNA, the CDR3 is TGCGCCAGCAGCTTGTCCAGCGGGGGCCTCCAAGAGACCCAGTACTTC. It encodes CASSLSSGGLQETQYF.

The gene calls are TRBV28 and TRBJ1-1; no firm D call. The V end was cut by 8 bases, the J end by 6 bases, with 10 bases between. Germline loops: CDR1 MDHEN, CDR2 SYDVKM. The CDR3 is 11 amino acids. The CDR3 sequence is CASLRRAEAFF. The DNA for the CDR3 is TGTGCCAGCCTAAGGCGGGCTGAAGCTTTCTTT.